A selection of T cell receptor beta chains follows, all from one sample in a study of blood T cell repertoires in COVID-19. TCRdb's table, derived via immunoSEQ multiplex PCR, lists solely in-frame clones and lacks some. This sample carries more than 200,000 clones, 84% of them seen once, and the ten largest clones take 1.5% to 2%. The sample consisted of PBMCs or T cells enriched from blood (not recorded which). The receptors stem from a man in his fifties or sixties who had recovered from COVID-19. Each CDR3 is given with its conserved first and last residue. Fields, in order: CDR3 protein, J gene, V gene.

CDR3aa: CASSYLPITRQQSNEKLFF
j_gene: TRBJ1-4
v_gene: TRBV6-2/TRBV6-3

CDR3aa: CASSQESQGDGYTF
j_gene: TRBJ1-2
v_gene: TRBV4-1

CDR3aa: CASSQDRSADTQYF
j_gene: TRBJ2-3
v_gene: TRBV7-2

CDR3aa: CASSRTGLSGYTF
j_gene: TRBJ1-2
v_gene: TRBV27

CDR3aa: CASSTRQGFDSPLHF
j_gene: TRBJ1-6
v_gene: TRBV18

CDR3aa: CASSQSRAGMVTNYGYTF
j_gene: TRBJ1-2
v_gene: TRBV4-2

CDR3aa: CASSISGRDQPQHF
j_gene: TRBJ1-5
v_gene: TRBV19

CDR3aa: CASSIRGGVSEKLFF
j_gene: TRBJ1-4
v_gene: TRBV19

CDR3aa: CASSVGGLARDTQYF
j_gene: TRBJ2-3
v_gene: TRBV9

CDR3aa: CSVERQGINYGYTF
j_gene: TRBJ1-2
v_gene: TRBV29-1

CDR3aa: CASSPRQGSTDTQYF
j_gene: TRBJ2-3
v_gene: TRBV4-3

CDR3aa: CASSPQQVSGANVLTF
j_gene: TRBJ2-6
v_gene: TRBV7-6

CDR3aa: CASSRLASSYNEQFF
j_gene: TRBJ2-1
v_gene: TRBV7-9

CDR3aa: CASSEATGLFLFNYGYTF
j_gene: TRBJ1-2
v_gene: TRBV2

CDR3aa: CASSPWGGGTGEQYF
j_gene: TRBJ2-7
v_gene: TRBV11-3

CDR3aa: CASSQSSGEWRETQYF
j_gene: TRBJ2-5
v_gene: TRBV4-2

CDR3aa: CASSSSRDGRTEAFF
j_gene: TRBJ1-1
v_gene: TRBV19

CDR3aa: CASSVGGRDQPQHF
j_gene: TRBJ1-5
v_gene: TRBV9